This entry lists 21 T cell receptor beta chains sequenced from one sample in a study of T-cell reconstitution after alpha-beta-depleted transplantation in children. Using unique molecular identifiers, the investigators prepared the TCRbeta library. Using its own MiXCR run on the PCR reads, TCRdb lists one record per CDR3 protein. This sample has about 280,000 distinct CDR3 sequences, with 11% found just once. The source was peripheral blood, collected 180 days after TCRalphabeta/CD19-depleted stem cell transplant. The source of these receptors is a male patient aged 2-10 years who had a stem cell transplant for chronic granulomatous disease, so the T cells may come from the graft donor.

This clonotype was picked up many times. V is TRBV20-1 and J is TRBJ2-7, with D hard to call. This CDR3 region has 13 residues. From germline, CDR1 is DFQATT and CDR2 SNEGSKA (reference sequence). V gave up 2 bases and J gave up 0 bases, with 8 bases separating them. As DNA, the CDR3 is TGCAGTGCTAGAAGCCTGTCCTCCTACGAGCAGTACTTC. It specifies CSARSLSSYEQYF.

This clonotype was detected many times. J is TRBJ1-6 and V is TRBV6-5; D might be TRBD1 (6 bases). Germline lookup yields CDR1 MNHEY and CDR2 SVGAGI. V was shortened by 0 bases and J by 6 bases, with 15 bases between the two germline ends. This CDR3 is 17 amino acids long. The CDR3 DNA sequence: TGTGCCAGCAGTTACTCGAGCTCTGGGGGCGCTAATTCACCCCTCCACTTT. It is translated as CASSYSSSGGANSPLHF.

This clonotype has at least ten counts. The genes are TRBV7-6 and TRBJ2-3; 7 nucleotides align to TRBD2. J gave up 2 bases and V 2 bases, and 10 bases lay outside the gene matches. The CDR3 runs to 17 residues. CDR1 and CDR2 from the germline V gene are SGHVS and FNYEAQ. The CDR3 region has the DNA TGTGCCAGCAGCTTAATCGACGGGCTAGCGGACACAGATACGCAGTATTTT. Amino acid sequence: CASSLIDGLADTDTQYF.

This clonotype occurred a few times. The chain joins TRBV5-4 to TRBJ2-5, with unresolved D. The CDR3 is 13 residues long. V was shortened by 3 bases and J by 5 bases, with 11 bases between the two germline ends. The V gene's germline CDR1 is SGHNT and CDR2 YYREEE (reference sequence). In DNA form, the CDR3 reads TGTGCCAGCAGCTCCGGGTCCGTGGAGACCCAGTACTTC. It specifies CASSSGSVETQYF.

The chain joins TRBV12-3 or TRBV12-4 to TRBJ2-5, with D possibly being TRBD2 (7 bases). The CDR3 length is 17 residues. The ends were cut back, 7 bases at V and 2 bases at J, with 23 bases in the middle. CDR3 in amino acids: CASNPGTSGRGQETQYF. The CDR3 bases are TGTGCCAGCAACCCCGGGACTTCTGGGAGGGGGCAAGAGACCCAGTACTTC.

This clonotype was seen many times. The chain couples TRBV20-1 to TRBJ2-7, with D perhaps TRBD1 (6 bases). Germline values: CDR1 DFQATT, CDR2 SNEGSKA (reference sequence). V was clipped by 2 bases and J by 2 bases, with 19 bases between them. This CDR3 contains 16 residues. The DNA for the CDR3 is TGCAGTGCTAGACGAAGTTTGCCAGGGGTTCCCTACGAGCAGTACTTC. The encoded protein is CSARRSLPGVPYEQYF.

The sample holds many counts of this clonotype. The chain combines TRBV7-6 with TRBJ1-1; perhaps TRBD1 as D (5 bases). V was clipped by 2 bases and J by 2 bases, with 12 bases between them. The CDR3 is 15 residues long. Germline loops: CDR1 SGHVS, CDR2 FNYEAQ. Here the CDR3 reads CASSLFAGRNTEAFF. The CDR3 bases are TGTGCCAGCAGCTTATTTGCAGGGCGCAACACTGAAGCTTTCTTT.

At least ten counts were recorded for this clonotype. The J gene is TRBJ2-7, the V gene TRBV6-2 or TRBV6-3; D is possibly TRBD2 (5 bases). This CDR3 comprises 16 residues. The V gene lost 2 bases and the J gene lost 2 bases, with 16 bases spanning the gap. CDR1 is MNHEY, CDR2 SVGEGT, per germline. Here the CDR3 reads CASSYPDGLRAYEQYF. The DNA for the CDR3 is TGTGCCAGCAGTTACCCGGACGGCCTGAGGGCCTACGAGCAGTACTTC.

This clonotype occurred many times. The gene calls are TRBV21-1 and TRBJ2-7; the tabulated D call, TRBD2, remains unverified against the DNA. TRBV21-1 is described as a pseudogene. The CDR3 has 14 amino acids. The CDR3 DNA is TGTGCCAGCAGCAAAGAAAAGCGGGAAAACGAGCAGTACTTC. Translation: CASSKEKRENEQYF.

This clonotype has ten or more counts. The chain recombines TRBV3-1 with TRBJ1-4; D uncertain. The CDR3 runs to 13 residues. Germline CDR1 and CDR2: LGHDT and YNNKEL (reference sequence). The V and J ends lost 2 bases and 8 bases respectively, with 9 bases between them. The CDR3 bases are TGTGCCAGCAGCCAACGGGATTGGGAAAAACTGTTTTTT. The encoded protein is CASSQRDWEKLFF.

This clonotype was seen more than once but under ten times. The gene calls are TRBV20-1 and TRBJ2-2; D uncertain. Trimming left V 3 bases short and J 4 bases short, with 6 bases between. Per germline, CDR1 DFQATT and CDR2 SNEGSKA (reference sequence). The CDR3 length is 12 residues. CDR3 protein: CSARVGTGELFF. DNA of the CDR3: TGCAGTGCTAGGGTTGGCACCGGGGAGCTGTTTTTT.

Many counts were recorded for this clonotype. The genes are TRBV7-3 and TRBJ2-1; D uncertain. Germline-derived CDR1 and CDR2 are SGHTA and FQGTGA. The CDR3 contains 16 residues. V lost 5 bases, J lost 2 bases, and 16 bases lay in between. The CDR3 region has the DNA TGTGCCAGCAGCCAAGATCGAGGTCCCCCCTACAATGAGCAGTTCTTC. Translating gives CASSQDRGPPYNEQFF.

This clonotype was seen at least ten times. The CDR3: CASSRHYTPYEQYF. CDR3 nucleotides: TGTGCCAGCAGCCGTCACTATACTCCCTACGAGCAGTACTTC. J is TRBJ2-7 and V is TRBV12-3 or TRBV12-4, with D unresolved. V lost 6 bases and J 2 bases, leaving 14 bases between the germline ends. The CDR3 covers 14 residues.

The chain is built from TRBV28 and TRBJ2-4; D ambiguous. The CDR3 consists of 12 residues. The germline V and J ends were trimmed by 1 base and 5 bases, with 3 bases remaining between them. Germline V gives CDR1 MDHEN, CDR2 SYDVKM. The CDR3 DNA reads TGTGCCAGCAGTTTATTTGAAAACATTCAGTACTTC. Its protein is CASSLFENIQYF.

The table lists this clonotype with many counts. The rearrangement joins TRBV24-1 to TRBJ2-1, with D possibly TRBD2 on 5 matching bases. The V end lost 0 bases, the J end lost 10 bases, and 12 bases lay between the germline ends. Germline V lookup: CDR1 KGHDR, CDR2 SFDVKD. This CDR3 is built from 14 residues. CDR3 in amino acids: CATSDLRSAGEQFF. CDR3 DNA: TGTGCCACCAGTGATTTGCGCTCCGCGGGCGAGCAGTTCTTC.

This clonotype has a count of ten or more. The rearrangement links TRBV3-1 to TRBJ2-7; 8 bases match TRBD1. Germline CDR1 LGHDT, CDR2 YNNKEL (reference sequence). CDR3 length equals 15 residues. J lost 3 bases, V lost 2 bases, and 6 bases had no gene match. The CDR3 nucleotides are TGTGCCAGCAGCCAAAGGGGGACAGGTTACTACGAGCAGTACTTC. Translated: CASSQRGTGYYEQYF.

In this sample, this clonotype turned up many times. J is TRBJ2-3 and V is TRBV12-3 or TRBV12-4; D gene ambiguous. This CDR3 has 13 residues. V was cut by 6 bases and J by 6 bases, with 13 bases left in between. As DNA, the CDR3 is TGTGCCAGCAGCTCTCTCCCAAGGGATACGCAGTATTTT. Residues: CASSSLPRDTQYF.

This chain uses TRBV15 with TRBJ2-1; a possible D gene is TRBD2 (5 bases). V shed 7 bases and J shed 0 bases, with 13 bases lying between them. The CDR3 totals 15 residues. Germline-derived CDR1 and CDR2 are LNHNV and YYDKDF (reference sequence). The CDR3 loop is CATTAEGNSYNEQFF. In DNA, the CDR3 is TGTGCCACCACCGCTGAGGGTAACTCCTACAATGAGCAGTTCTTC.

Comment on this clonotype: Since a much larger clone is just one base distant, this may be a read error. The V and J genes are TRBV7-3 and TRBJ2-1; 7 bases line up with TRBD2. This CDR3 region has 16 residues. Germline V lookup: CDR1 SGHTA, CDR2 FQGTGA. Trimming at V came to 5 bases and at J to 0 bases, leaving 7 bases not matched to a gene. This chain's CDR3 is CASSQGLVGSYNEQFF. For the CDR3, the DNA is TGTGCCAGCAGCCAAGGACTAGTGGGCTCCTACAATGAGCAGTTCTTC.

This clonotype occurred many times. The V call is TRBV3-1, the J call TRBJ2-2; 9 bases map to TRBD2. Unmatched junction bases numbered 9, after V lost 6 bases and J lost 4 bases. The CDR3 is 16 residues long. Germline CDR1 and CDR2: LGHDT and YNNKEL (reference sequence). The CDR3 reads CASSCDSGSSTGELFF. The CDR3, as DNA: TGTGCCAGCAGTTGTGATAGCGGGAGCAGCACCGGGGAGCTGTTTTTT.

This clonotype turned up a few times. V is TRBV18 and J is TRBJ1-1; D is ambiguous. V lost 0 bases and J lost 5, with 4 bases in between. The germline CDR1 and CDR2 sequences are KGHSH and LQKENI. The CDR3 spans 12 residues. CDR3 protein: CASSPPQTEAFF. The CDR3 nucleotides are TGTGCCAGCTCACCACCCCAGACTGAAGCTTTCTTT.